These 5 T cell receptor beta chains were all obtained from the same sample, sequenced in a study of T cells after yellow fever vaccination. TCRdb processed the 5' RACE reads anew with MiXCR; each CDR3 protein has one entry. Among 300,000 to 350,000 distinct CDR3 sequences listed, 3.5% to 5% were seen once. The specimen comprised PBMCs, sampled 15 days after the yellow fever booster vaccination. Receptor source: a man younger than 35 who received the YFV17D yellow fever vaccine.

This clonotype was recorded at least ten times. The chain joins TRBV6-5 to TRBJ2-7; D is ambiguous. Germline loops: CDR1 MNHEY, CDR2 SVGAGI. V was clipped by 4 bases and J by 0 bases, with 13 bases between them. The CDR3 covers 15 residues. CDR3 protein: CASSSTPALSYEQYF. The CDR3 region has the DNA TGTGCCAGCAGTTCGACTCCAGCCCTCTCCTACGAGCAGTACTTC.

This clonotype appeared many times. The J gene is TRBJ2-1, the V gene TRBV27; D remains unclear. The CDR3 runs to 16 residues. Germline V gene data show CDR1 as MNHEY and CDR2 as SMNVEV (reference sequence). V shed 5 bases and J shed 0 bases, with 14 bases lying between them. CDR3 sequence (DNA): TGTGCCAGCAGTCCGAACAGTTACGGCTCCTACAATGAGCAGTTCTTC. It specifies CASSPNSYGSYNEQFF.

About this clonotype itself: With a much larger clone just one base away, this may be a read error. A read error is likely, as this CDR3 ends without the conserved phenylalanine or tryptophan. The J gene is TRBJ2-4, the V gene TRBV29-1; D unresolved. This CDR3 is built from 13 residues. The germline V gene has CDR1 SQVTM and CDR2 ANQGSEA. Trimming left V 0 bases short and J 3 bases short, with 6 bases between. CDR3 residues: CSVEEGNKNIQYL. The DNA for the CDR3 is TGCAGCGTTGAAGAGGGGAACAAAAACATTCAGTACTTG.

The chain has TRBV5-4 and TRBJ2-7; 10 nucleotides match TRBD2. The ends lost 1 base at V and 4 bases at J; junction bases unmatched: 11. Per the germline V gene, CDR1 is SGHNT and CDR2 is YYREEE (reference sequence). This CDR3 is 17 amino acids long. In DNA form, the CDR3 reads TGTGCCAGCAGCTTGTCTCCACACAATAGCGGGGGGTACGAGCAGTACGTC. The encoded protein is CASSLSPHNSGGYEQYV.

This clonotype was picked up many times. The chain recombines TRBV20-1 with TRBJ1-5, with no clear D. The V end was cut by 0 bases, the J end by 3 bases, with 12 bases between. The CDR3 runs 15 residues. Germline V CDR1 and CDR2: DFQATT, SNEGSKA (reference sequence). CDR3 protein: CSAREPGLYNQPQHF. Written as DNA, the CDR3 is TGCAGTGCTAGAGAGCCGGGATTGTACAATCAGCCCCAGCATTTT.